This T cell receptor beta chain originates from a study of OX40 agonist ivuxolimab in advanced cancers. Turning to the study itself: Patients assigned to dose escalation were diagnosed with hepatocellular carcinoma, melanoma, renal cell or head and neck cancer.

Some clones are missing from TCRdb's copy, which holds only in-frame ones; the method was immunoSEQ multiplex PCR. The sample lists tens of thousands of clones, around 87% seen once, with 5% to 5.5% in the top ten. Germline V gives CDR1 LGHNA, CDR2 YSLEER. The CDR3 runs to 16 residues. The V end was cut by 0 bases, the J end by 1 base, with 10 bases between. General study results and limits: More expanded clones were found, on average, in CD8+ than in CD4+ T cells.

A word on this clone: Its antigen is still unknown.

Enrollment shut out patients with autoimmune disease history or systemic immunosuppression. This clonotype was obtained from an adult with an advanced solid tumor such as melanoma, head and neck, liver or kidney cancer. Source: CD4+ or CD8+ T cells sorted from blood, taken in a trial of the OX40 agonist ivuxolimab. The chain uses TRBV4-3 and TRBJ1-3; D gene uncertain. The DNA of the CDR3 is TGCGCCAGCAGCCAAGACAGAATCGGATCTGGAAACACCATATATTTT. Translated, it gives CASSQDRIGSGNTIYF.